This T cell receptor (beta chain) comes out of a study of blood T cell repertoires in COVID-19. In the study overall: The cDNA or gDNA used as material had been derived from T cells, B-cell-depleted T cells, or PBMCs.

Clinical history reported by participants formed the basis on which cohorts were assigned. Under the authors' procedure: Reference gene primer amplification gave nucleated cell count estimates. Produced via immunoSEQ multiplex PCR; TCRdb's table is partial and in-frame only. That table is the source of V, J and clone size, and D and trimming were worked out from the DNA. This table has about 340,000 clones, roughly 90% appearing once. This sequence originates from a woman aged 25 to 45 who had recovered from COVID-19. Sequenced: PBMCs or T cells enriched from blood (not recorded which).

CDR3 sequence reads: CATSSSTLRVVETQYF. Here the CDR3 DNA reads TGTGCCACCAGCAGTTCCACTCTGAGGGTGGTAGAGACCCAGTACTTC. This chain links TRBV15 with TRBJ2-5, with a possible D match to TRBD2 (5 bases). The CDR3 has 16 residues. The V and J ends lost 3 bases and 4 bases respectively, with 18 bases between them. Germline lookup yields CDR1 LNHNV and CDR2 YYDKDF (reference sequence). The full variable domain, in which reference TRBV15 and TRBJ2-5 provide the parts outside the CDR3, is DAMVIQNPRYQVTQFGKPVTLSCSQTLNHNVMYWYQQKSSQAPKLLFHYYDKDFNNEADTPDNFQSRRPNTSFCFLDIRSPGLGDTAMYLCATSSSTLRVVETQYFGPGTRLLVL.